This T cell receptor (beta chain) is drawn from a study of blood T cell repertoires in COVID-19. Study-wide background: Researchers got acute and convalescent COVID-19 samples from the United States, Italy and Spain. T cells, B-cell-depleted T cells, or PBMCs provided the cDNA or gDNA that served as material.

Clones were sequenced by immunoSEQ multiplex PCR, and TCRdb holds only the in-frame ones, with some missing. This sample yields approximately 110,000 clones, of which 86% are seen a single time; 4.5% belongs to the top ten. In this sample, this clone turned up once. V lost 6 bases and J lost 3; bases outside the gene matches: 5. The CDR3 runs to 14 residues. In germline, CDR1 is MNHEY, CDR2 SVGAGI. This clonotype was obtained from a man aged 35 to 55 with acute or convalescent COVID-19. The chain carries TRBV6-5 and TRBJ1-1; 9 bases fit TRBD1. The sequencing input was peripheral blood. This CDR3 is CASRDTGGYTEAFF. The CDR3 nucleotides read TGTGCCAGCAGAGACACAGGGGGCTACACTGAAGCTTTCTTT.